The present entry profiles one T cell receptor beta chain with its context. In the authors' methods: Nucleated cell number was recorded as an estimate derived from reference gene primer amplification. Only in-frame clones appear in the TCRdb table, and some are missing; sequencing was by immunoSEQ multiplex PCR. V, J and clone size were drawn from that table, and D and trimming were deduced from the DNA. Here the sample spans over 200,000 clones, roughly 77% being singletons. The sample originates from a study of blood T cell repertoires in COVID-19. As for the study in general: COVID-19 samples from acute and convalescent phases originated in the United States, Italy and Spain.

The germline V gene has CDR1 MDHEN and CDR2 SYDVKM. Trimming pared 5 bases from V and 9 bases from J, leaving 10 bases between. The CDR3 is made up of 11 amino acids. Material: PBMCs or T cells enriched from blood (not recorded which). The receptor was isolated from a man aged 40-49 years who had recovered from COVID-19. The rearrangement links TRBV28 to TRBJ1-1; unclear D gene. The CDR3 loop reads CASSTNRKAFF. The CDR3 DNA follows: TGTGCCAGCAGTACCAACAGAAAAGCTTTCTTT.